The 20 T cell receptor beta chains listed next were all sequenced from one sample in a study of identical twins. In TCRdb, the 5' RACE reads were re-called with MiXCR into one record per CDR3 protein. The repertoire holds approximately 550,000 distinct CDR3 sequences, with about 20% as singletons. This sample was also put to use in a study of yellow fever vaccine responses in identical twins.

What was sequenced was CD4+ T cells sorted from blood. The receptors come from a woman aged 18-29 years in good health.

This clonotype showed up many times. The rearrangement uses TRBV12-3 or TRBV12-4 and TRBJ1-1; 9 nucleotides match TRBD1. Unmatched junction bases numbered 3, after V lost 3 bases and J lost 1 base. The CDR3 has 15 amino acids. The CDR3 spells CASSFLDRGNTEAFF. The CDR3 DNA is TGTGCCAGCAGTTTTCTGGACAGGGGGAACACTGAAGCTTTCTTT.

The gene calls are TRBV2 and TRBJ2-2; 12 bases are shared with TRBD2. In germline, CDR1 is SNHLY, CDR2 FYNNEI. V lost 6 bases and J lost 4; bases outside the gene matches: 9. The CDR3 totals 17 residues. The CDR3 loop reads CASSSRTSGTLTGELFF. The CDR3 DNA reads TGTGCCAGCAGCTCCCGGACTAGCGGGACTCTCACCGGGGAGCTGTTTTTT.

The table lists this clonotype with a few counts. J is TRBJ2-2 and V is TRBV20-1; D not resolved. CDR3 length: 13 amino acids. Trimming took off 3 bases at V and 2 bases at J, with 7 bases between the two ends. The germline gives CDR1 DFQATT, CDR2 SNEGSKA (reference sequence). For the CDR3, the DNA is TGCAGTGCTAGTTTGGGTAACACCGGGGAGCTGTTTTTT. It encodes CSASLGNTGELFF.

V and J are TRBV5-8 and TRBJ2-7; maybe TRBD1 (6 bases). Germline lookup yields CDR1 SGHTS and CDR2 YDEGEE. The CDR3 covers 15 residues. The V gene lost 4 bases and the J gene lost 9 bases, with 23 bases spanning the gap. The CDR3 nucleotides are TGTGCCAGCAGCCGCGCGACAGGAAATCCCCCTGCGCAGTACTTC. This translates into CASSRATGNPPAQYF. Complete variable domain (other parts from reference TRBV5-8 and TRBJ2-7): EAGVTQSPTHLIKTRGQQATLRCSPISGHTSVYWYQQALGLGLQFLLWYDEGEERNRGNFPPRFSGRQFPNYSSELNVNALELEDSALYLCASSRATGNPPAQYFGPGTRLTVT.

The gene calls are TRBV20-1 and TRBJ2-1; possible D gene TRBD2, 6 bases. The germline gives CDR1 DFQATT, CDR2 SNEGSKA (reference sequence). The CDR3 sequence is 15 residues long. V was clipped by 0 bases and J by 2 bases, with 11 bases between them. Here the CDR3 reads CSARDVAATYNEQFF. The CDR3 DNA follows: TGCAGTGCTAGAGACGTAGCGGCTACCTACAATGAGCAGTTCTTC.

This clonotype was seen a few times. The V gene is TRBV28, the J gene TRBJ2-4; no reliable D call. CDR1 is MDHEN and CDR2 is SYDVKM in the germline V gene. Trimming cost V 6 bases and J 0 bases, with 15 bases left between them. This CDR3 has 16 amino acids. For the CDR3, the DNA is TGTGCCAGCAGCTCCACAGAGATTTTAGCCAAAAACATTCAGTACTTC. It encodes CASSSTEILAKNIQYF. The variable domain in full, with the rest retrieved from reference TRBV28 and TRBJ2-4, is DVKVTQSSRYLVKRTGEKVFLECVQDMDHENMFWYRQDPGLGLRLIYFSYDVKMKEKGDIPEGYSVSREKKERFSLILESASTNQTSMYLCASSSTEILAKNIQYFGAGTRLSVL.

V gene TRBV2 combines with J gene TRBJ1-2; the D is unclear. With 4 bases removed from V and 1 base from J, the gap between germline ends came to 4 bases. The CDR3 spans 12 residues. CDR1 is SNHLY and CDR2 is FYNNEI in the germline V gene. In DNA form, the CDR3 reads TGTGCCAGCAGTGGGGATAACTATGGCTACACCTTC. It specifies CASSGDNYGYTF.

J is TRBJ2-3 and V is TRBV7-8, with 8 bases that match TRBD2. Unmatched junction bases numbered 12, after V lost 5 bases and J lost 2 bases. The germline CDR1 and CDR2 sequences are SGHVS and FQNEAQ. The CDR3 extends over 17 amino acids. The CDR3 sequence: CASSRGGRAEHTDTQYF. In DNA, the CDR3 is TGTGCCAGCAGCCGCGGGGGGCGAGCGGAACACACAGATACGCAGTATTTT.

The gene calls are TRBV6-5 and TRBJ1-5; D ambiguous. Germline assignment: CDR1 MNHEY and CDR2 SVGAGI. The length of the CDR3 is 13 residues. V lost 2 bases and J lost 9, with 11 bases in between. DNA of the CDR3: TGTGCCAGCAGTTACGACGCCCGGCGGCCCCAGCATTTT. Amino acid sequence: CASSYDARRPQHF.

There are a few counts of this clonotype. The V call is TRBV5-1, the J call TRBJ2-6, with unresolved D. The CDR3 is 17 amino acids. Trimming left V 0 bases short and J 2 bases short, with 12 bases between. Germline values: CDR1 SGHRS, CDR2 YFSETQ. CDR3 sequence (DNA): TGCGCCAGCAGCTTGGCCGGCCTTCGAACTGGGGCCAACGTCCTGACTTTC. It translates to CASSLAGLRTGANVLTF.

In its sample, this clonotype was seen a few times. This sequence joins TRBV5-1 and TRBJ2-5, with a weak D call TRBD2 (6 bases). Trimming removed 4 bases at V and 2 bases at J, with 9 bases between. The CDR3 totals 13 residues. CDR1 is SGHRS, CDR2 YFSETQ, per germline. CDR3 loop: CASSRGNQETQYF. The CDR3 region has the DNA TGCGCCAGCAGCCGGGGGAATCAAGAGACCCAGTACTTC. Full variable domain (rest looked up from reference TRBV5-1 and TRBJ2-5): KAGVTQTPRYLIKTRGQQVTLSCSPISGHRSVSWYQQTPGQGLQFLFEYFSETQRNKGNFPGRFSGRQFSNSRSEMNVSTLELGDSALYLCASSRGNQETQYFGPGTRLLVL.

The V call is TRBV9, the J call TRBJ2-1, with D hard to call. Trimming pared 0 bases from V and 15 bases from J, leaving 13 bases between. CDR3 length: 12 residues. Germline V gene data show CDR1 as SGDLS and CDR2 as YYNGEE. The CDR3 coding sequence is TGTGCCAGCAGCGTAGTGAGTCTACCTGGGTTCTTC. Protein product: CASSVVSLPGFF.

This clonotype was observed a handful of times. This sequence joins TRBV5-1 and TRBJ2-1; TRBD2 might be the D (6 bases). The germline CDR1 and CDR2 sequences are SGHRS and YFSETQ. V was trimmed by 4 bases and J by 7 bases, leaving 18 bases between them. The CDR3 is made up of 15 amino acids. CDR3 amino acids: CASSPPTAGLNEQFF. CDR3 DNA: TGCGCCAGCAGCCCCCCCACAGCGGGCCTGAATGAGCAGTTCTTC.

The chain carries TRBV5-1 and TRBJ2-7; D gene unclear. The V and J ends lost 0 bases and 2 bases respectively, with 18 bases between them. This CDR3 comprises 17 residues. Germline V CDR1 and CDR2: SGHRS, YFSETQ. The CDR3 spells CASSLGSFPAFTYEQYF. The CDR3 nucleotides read TGCGCCAGCAGCTTGGGGTCCTTCCCGGCCTTCACCTACGAGCAGTACTTC.

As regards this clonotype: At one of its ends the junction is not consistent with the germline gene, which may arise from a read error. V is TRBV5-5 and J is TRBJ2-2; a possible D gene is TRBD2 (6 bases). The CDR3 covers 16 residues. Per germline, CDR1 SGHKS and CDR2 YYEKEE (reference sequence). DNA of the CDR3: TGTGCCAGCAGCTTGACCCTGGGACTGACCACCAGGGAGCTGTTTTTT. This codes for CASSLTLGLTTRELFF. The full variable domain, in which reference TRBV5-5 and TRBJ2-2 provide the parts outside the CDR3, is DAGVTQSPTHLIKTRGQQVTLRCSPISGHKSVSWYQQVLGQGPQFIFQYYEKEERGRGNFPDRFSARQFPNYSSELNVNALLLGDSALYLCASSLTLGLTTRELFFGEGSRLTVL.

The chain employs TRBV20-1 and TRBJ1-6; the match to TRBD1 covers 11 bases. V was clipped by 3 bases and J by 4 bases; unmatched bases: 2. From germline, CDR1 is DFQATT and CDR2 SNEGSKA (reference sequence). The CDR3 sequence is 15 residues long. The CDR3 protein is CSARDRGHYNSPLHF. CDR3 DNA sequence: TGCAGTGCTAGGGACAGGGGGCATTATAATTCACCCCTCCACTTT.

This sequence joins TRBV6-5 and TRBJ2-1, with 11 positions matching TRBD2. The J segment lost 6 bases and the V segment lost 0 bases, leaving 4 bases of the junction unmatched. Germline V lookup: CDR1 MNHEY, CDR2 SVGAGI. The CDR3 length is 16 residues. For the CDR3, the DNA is TGTGCCAGCAGTTACTCGAGGCTAGCGGGGGGCAATGAGCAGTTCTTC. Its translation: CASSYSRLAGGNEQFF.

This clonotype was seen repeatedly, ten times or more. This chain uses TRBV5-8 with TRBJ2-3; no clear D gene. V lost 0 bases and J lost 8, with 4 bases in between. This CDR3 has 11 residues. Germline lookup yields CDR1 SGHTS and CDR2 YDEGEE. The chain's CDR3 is CASSLGVTQYF. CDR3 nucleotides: TGTGCCAGCAGCTTGGGAGTTACGCAGTATTTT.

The CDR3 DNA reads TGCAGTGCTAGTACCGGGACAGGGTCTAGGGGCTACACCTTC. It specifies CSASTGTGSRGYTF. This sequence joins TRBV20-1 and TRBJ1-2; 9 bases are shared with TRBD1. V shed 3 bases and J 8 bases; nucleotides not matched to a gene: 10. The CDR3 runs to 14 residues. CDR1 and CDR2 from the germline V gene are DFQATT and SNEGSKA (reference sequence).

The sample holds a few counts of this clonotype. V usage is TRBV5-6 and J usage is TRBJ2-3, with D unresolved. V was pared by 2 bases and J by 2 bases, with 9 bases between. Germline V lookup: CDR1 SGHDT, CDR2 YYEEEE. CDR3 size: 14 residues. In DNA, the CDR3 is TGTGCCAGCAGCTTCTCGACTTACACAGATACGCAGTATTTT. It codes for CASSFSTYTDTQYF. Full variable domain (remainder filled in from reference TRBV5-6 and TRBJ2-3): DAGVTQSPTHLIKTRGQQVTLRCSPKSGHDTVSWYQQALGQGPQFIFQYYEEEERQRGNFPDRFSGHQFPNYSSELNVNALLLGDSALYLCASSFSTYTDTQYFGPGTRLTVL.